This TCR beta chain appears in the sequencing data of a study of blood T cell repertoires in COVID-19. For the study at large: Specimens from acute and convalescent COVID-19 originated in the United States, Italy and Spain. PBMCs, B-cell-depleted T cells, or T cells were the source of the cDNA or gDNA that made up the material.

The J segment lost 6 bases and the V segment lost 0 bases, leaving 6 bases of the junction unmatched. Germline CDR1 and CDR2: SGHTA and FQGNSA. This CDR3 spans 16 amino acids. Source study methods: Nucleated cell counts were estimated from reference gene primer amplification. Repertoires were generated with immunoSEQ multiplex PCR, while TCRdb's copy carries only in-frame clones and drops some. Clone size and V and J calls were adopted from that table, with D and trimming inferred from the DNA. The sample lists roughly 52,000 clones; more than 70% were seen once. Sequenced: peripheral blood. The chain combines TRBV7-2 with TRBJ2-2, with 8 bases matching TRBD1. This TCR was sampled from a human donor in a cohort sampled during active COVID-19. CDR3 sequence: CASSLALQGVSGELFF. CDR3 coding DNA: TGTGCCAGCAGCTTAGCGTTACAGGGGGTTTCCGGGGAGCTGTTTTTT. Looking up the rest from reference TRBV7-2 and TRBJ2-2 gives the full variable domain: GAGVSQSPSNKVTEKGKDVELRCDPISGHTALYWYRQSLGQGLEFLIYFQGNSAPDKSGLPSDRFSAERTGGSVSTLTIQRTQQEDSAVYLCASSLALQGVSGELFFGEGSRLTVL.